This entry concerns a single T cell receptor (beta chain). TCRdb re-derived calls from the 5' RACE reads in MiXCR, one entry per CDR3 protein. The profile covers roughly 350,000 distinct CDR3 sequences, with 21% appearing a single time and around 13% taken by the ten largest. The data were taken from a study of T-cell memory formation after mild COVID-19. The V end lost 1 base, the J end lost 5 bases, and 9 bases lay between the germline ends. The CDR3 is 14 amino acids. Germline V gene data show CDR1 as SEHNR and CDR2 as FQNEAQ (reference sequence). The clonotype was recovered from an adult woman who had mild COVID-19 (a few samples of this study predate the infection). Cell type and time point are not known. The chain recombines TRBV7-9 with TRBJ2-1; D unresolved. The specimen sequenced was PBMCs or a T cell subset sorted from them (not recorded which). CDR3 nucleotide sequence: TGTGCCAGCAGCTTAGAATCCTTCAACAATGAGCAGTTCTTC. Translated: CASSLESFNNEQFF.